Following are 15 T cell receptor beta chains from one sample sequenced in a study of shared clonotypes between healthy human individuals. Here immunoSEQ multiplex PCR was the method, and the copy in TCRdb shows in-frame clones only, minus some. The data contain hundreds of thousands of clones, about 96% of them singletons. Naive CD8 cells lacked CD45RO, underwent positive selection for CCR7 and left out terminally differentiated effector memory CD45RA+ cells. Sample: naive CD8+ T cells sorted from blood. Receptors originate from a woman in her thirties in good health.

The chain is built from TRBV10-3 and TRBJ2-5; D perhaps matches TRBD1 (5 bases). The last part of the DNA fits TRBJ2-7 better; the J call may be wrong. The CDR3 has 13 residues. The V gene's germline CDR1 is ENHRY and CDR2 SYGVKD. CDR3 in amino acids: CATSTVSSYEQYF. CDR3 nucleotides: TGTGCCACCTCGACAGTGAGCTCCTACGAGCAGTACTTC.

The DNA for the CDR3 is TGTGCCAGCTCCGAGACCGGGTCGATCTACGAGCAGTACTTC. Its translation: CASSETGSIYEQYF. The chain is built from TRBV18 and TRBJ2-7; no firm D call. V lost 6 bases and J 3 bases, leaving 15 bases between the germline ends. The CDR3 totals 14 residues. The germline gives CDR1 KGHSH, CDR2 LQKENI.

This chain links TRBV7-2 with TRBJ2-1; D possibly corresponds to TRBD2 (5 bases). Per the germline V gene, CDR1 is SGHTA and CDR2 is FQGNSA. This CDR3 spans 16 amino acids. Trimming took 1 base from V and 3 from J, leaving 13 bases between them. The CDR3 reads CASSLGVGGSYNEQFF. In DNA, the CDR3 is TGTGCCAGCAGCTTAGGGGTTGGTGGGAGCTACAATGAGCAGTTCTTC.

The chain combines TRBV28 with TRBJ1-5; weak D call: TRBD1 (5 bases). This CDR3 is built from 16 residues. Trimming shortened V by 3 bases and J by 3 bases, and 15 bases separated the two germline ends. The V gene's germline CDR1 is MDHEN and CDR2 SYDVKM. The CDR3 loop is CASSLRGVGVNQPQHF. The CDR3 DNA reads TGTGCCAGCAGTTTGCGGGGAGTGGGGGTCAATCAGCCCCAGCATTTT.

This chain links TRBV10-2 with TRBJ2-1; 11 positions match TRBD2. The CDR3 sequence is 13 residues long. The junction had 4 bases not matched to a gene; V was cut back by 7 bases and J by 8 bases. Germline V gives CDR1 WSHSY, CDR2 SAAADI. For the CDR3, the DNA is TGCGCCAGCACCTGGACTAGCGGGTATGAGCAGTTCTTC. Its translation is CASTWTSGYEQFF.

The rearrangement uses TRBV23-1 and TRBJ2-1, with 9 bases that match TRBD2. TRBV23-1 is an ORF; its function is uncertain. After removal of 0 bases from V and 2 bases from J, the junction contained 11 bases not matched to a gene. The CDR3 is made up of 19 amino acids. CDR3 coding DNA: TGCGCCAGCAGTCAATCGGAAACGACTAGCGGAACCCCCTACAATGAGCAGTTCTTC. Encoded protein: CASSQSETTSGTPYNEQFF.

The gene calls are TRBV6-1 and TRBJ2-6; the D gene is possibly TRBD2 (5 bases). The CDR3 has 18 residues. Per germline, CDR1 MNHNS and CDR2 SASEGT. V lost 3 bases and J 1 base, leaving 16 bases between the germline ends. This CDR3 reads CASSEREPWTSGANVLTF. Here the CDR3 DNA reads TGTGCCAGCAGTGAGAGGGAGCCCTGGACTTCTGGGGCCAACGTCCTGACTTTC.

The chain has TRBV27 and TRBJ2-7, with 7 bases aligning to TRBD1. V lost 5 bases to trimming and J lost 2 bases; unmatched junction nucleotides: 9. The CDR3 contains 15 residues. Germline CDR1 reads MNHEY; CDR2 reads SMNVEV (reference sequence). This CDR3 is CASSPPGQPAYEQYF. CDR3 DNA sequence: TGTGCCAGCAGTCCCCCGGGACAGCCAGCCTACGAGCAGTACTTC.

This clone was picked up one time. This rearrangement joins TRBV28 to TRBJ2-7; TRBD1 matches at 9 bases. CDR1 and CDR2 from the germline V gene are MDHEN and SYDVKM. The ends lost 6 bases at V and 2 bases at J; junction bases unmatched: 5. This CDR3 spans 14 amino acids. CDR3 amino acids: CASRHRQGAYEQYF. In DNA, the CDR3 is TGTGCCAGCAGACATAGACAGGGGGCCTACGAGCAGTACTTC. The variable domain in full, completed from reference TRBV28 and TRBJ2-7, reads DVKVTQSSRYLVKRTGEKVFLECVQDMDHENMFWYRQDPGLGLRLIYFSYDVKMKEKGDIPEGYSVSREKKERFSLILESASTNQTSMYLCASRHRQGAYEQYFGPGTRLTVT.

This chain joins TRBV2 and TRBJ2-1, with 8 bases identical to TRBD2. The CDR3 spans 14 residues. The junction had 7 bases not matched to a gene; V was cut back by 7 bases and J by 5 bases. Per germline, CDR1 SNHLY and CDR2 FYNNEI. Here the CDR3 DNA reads TGTGCCAGCATGGGGGCGGGAGGCAACAATGAGCAGTTCTTC. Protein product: CASMGAGGNNEQFF.

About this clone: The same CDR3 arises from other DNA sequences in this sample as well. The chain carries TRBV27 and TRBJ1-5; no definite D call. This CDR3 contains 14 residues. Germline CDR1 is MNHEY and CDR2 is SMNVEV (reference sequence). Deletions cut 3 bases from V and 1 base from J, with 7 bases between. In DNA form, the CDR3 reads TGTGCCAGCAGTTTCGTGGGGAGCAATCAGCCCCAGCATTTT. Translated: CASSFVGSNQPQHF.

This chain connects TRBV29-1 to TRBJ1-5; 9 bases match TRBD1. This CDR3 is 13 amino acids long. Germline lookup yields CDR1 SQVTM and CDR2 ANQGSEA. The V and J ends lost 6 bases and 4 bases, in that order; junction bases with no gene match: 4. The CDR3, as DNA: TGCAGCGTAGTGGGACAGGGAAATCAGCCCCAGCATTTT. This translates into CSVVGQGNQPQHF.

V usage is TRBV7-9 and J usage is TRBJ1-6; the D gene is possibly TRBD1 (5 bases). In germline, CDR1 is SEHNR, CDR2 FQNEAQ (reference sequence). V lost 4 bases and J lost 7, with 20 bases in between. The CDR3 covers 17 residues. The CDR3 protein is CASSSDYRGVDNSPLHF. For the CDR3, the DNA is TGTGCCAGCAGCTCCGACTATCGGGGGGTAGACAATTCACCCCTCCACTTT. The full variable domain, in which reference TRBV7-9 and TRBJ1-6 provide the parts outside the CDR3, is DTGVSQNPRHKITKRGQNVTFRCDPISEHNRLYWYRQTLGQGPEFLTYFQNEAQLEKSRLLSDRFSAERPKGSFSTLEIQRTEQGDSAMYLCASSSDYRGVDNSPLHFGNGTRLTVT.

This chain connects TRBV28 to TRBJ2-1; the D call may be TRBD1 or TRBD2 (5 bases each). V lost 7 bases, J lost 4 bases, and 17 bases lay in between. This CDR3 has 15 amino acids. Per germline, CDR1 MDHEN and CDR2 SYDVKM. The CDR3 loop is CASIQARDAYNEQFF. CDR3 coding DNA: TGTGCCAGCATCCAAGCCCGGGACGCATACAATGAGCAGTTCTTC.

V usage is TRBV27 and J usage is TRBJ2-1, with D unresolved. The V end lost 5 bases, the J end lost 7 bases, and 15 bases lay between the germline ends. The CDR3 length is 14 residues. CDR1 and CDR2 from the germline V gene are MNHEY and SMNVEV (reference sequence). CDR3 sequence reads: CASSLRSSKNEQFF. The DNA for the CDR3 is TGTGCCAGCAGTCTTCGCAGTAGCAAAAATGAGCAGTTCTTC.